These T cell receptor beta chains were read from a single sample in a study of control samples from healthy donors and cancer patients. Libraries were prepared by immunoSEQ multiplex PCR; TCRdb keeps only in-frame clonotypes and omits some of them. This table holds around 68,000 clones, 83% found once. The sample taken for sequencing was blood. All receptors come from a man aged 55 to 70 in good health. Both conserved end residues are part of each CDR3. Each record gives: V gene, J gene, CDR3 protein.

v_call: TRBV6-1; j_call: TRBJ2-4; cdr3_aa: CASSEDPSGRALAKNIQYF
v_call: TRBV10-3; j_call: TRBJ1-3; cdr3_aa: CAISEKAGNTIYF
v_call: TRBV2; j_call: TRBJ2-1; cdr3_aa: CASSESDYGRFF
v_call: TRBV21-1; j_call: TRBJ2-3; cdr3_aa: CASSNSGREADTQYF
v_call: TRBV12-3/TRBV12-4; j_call: TRBJ2-1; cdr3_aa: CASSDPGAEQFF
v_call: TRBV2; j_call: TRBJ2-1; cdr3_aa: CASSDGLVYLFF
v_call: TRBV5-6; j_call: TRBJ1-3; cdr3_aa: CASRRGDLVLSSGNTIYF
v_call: TRBV19; j_call: TRBJ2-1; cdr3_aa: CASSISAGSYNEQFF
v_call: TRBV5-1; j_call: TRBJ2-3; cdr3_aa: CASELGLADTDTQYF
v_call: TRBV14; j_call: TRBJ1-2; cdr3_aa: CASSQDSWLENGYTF
v_call: TRBV5-1; j_call: TRBJ2-5; cdr3_aa: CASSFGPGGVTQYF
v_call: TRBV9; j_call: TRBJ2-1; cdr3_aa: CASSGTRESGRATHNEQFF
v_call: TRBV5-1; j_call: TRBJ1-1; cdr3_aa: CASSPLPPMNTEAFF
v_call: TRBV7-9; j_call: TRBJ2-7; cdr3_aa: CASSLVAGGSSEQYF
v_call: TRBV6-1; j_call: TRBJ2-5; cdr3_aa: CASSEVGGELETQYF
v_call: TRBV5-5; j_call: TRBJ2-7; cdr3_aa: CASSSPYEQYF
v_call: TRBV4-2; j_call: TRBJ2-2; cdr3_aa: CASSPRGGTGELFF
v_call: TRBV18; j_call: TRBJ1-2; cdr3_aa: CASSPKTPAGGYTF
v_call: TRBV28; j_call: TRBJ2-2; cdr3_aa: CASIPTGVVNTGELFF
v_call: TRBV28; j_call: TRBJ1-5; cdr3_aa: CASSFLVGNQPQHF
v_call: TRBV9; j_call: TRBJ1-1; cdr3_aa: CASSVDSEATEAFF
v_call: TRBV6-4; j_call: TRBJ2-1; cdr3_aa: CASSADRGLGEQFF
v_call: TRBV4-1; j_call: TRBJ2-1; cdr3_aa: CASSQGLAGVHEQFF
v_call: TRBV4-1; j_call: TRBJ1-3; cdr3_aa: CASSPVFPGNTIYF
v_call: TRBV2; j_call: TRBJ2-1; cdr3_aa: CASRDQRDSSNEQFF
v_call: TRBV7-3; j_call: TRBJ2-1; cdr3_aa: CASSLTLAGGYNEQFF
v_call: TRBV5-1; j_call: TRBJ1-1; cdr3_aa: CASSSTGASTEAFF
v_call: TRBV5-4; j_call: TRBJ2-5; cdr3_aa: CASSLGRGYQETQYF
v_call: TRBV12-3/TRBV12-4; j_call: TRBJ2-7; cdr3_aa: CASSLDRYEQYF
v_call: TRBV4-3; j_call: TRBJ2-4; cdr3_aa: CASSPLAGGAKNIQYF
v_call: TRBV29-1; j_call: TRBJ1-1; cdr3_aa: CSGGRSGTEAFF
v_call: TRBV24-1; j_call: TRBJ2-1; cdr3_aa: CATSDLPDRGNEQFF
v_call: TRBV4-1; j_call: TRBJ2-2; cdr3_aa: CASSPPSGRAWEELFF
v_call: TRBV29-1; j_call: TRBJ1-4; cdr3_aa: CSVEERGTGGSGKLFF
v_call: TRBV11-3; j_call: TRBJ2-2; cdr3_aa: CASSFGAGVLGNTGELFF
v_call: TRBV10-3; j_call: TRBJ2-7; cdr3_aa: CAISESGQGGEQYF
v_call: TRBV3-1/TRBV3-2; j_call: TRBJ2-3; cdr3_aa: CASSRGGDTQYF
v_call: TRBV4-3; j_call: TRBJ2-3; cdr3_aa: CASSQGHSGRADTQYF
v_call: TRBV5-4; j_call: TRBJ2-2; cdr3_aa: CASSSAGMSSGELFF
v_call: TRBV6-6; j_call: TRBJ2-1; cdr3_aa: CASSYTGQGKNEQFF
v_call: TRBV4-2; j_call: TRBJ1-2; cdr3_aa: CASSQDRRGRDYGYTF
v_call: TRBV5-4; j_call: TRBJ2-2; cdr3_aa: CASSLSAREATGELFF